This entry is about one T cell receptor (beta chain). The target antigen is unknown. This specimen comes from a study of cytomegalovirus exposure and HLA in healthy donors. Background on the study: An early release of data contained 70 million to 95 million unique TCRs, which came from HLA-typed donors. Findings of the study overall: Cytomegalovirus-associated TCR beta chains were listed, numbering 150 to 200. In an earlier analysis, in some 600 donors, most V segments appeared productive either ~87% or ~30% of the time.

Unrecorded immune exposure was likely among donors, who were nominally healthy when sampled. Per germline, CDR1 MNHNY and CDR2 SVGAGI (reference sequence). CDR3 size: 16 residues. Trimming shortened V by 4 bases and J by 3 bases, and 18 bases separated the two germline ends. Primers for the PCR totalled 60 Vbeta and 13 Jbeta. Some clones are missing from TCRdb's copy, which holds only in-frame ones; the method was immunoSEQ multiplex PCR. The table has approximately 110,000 clones, just over 75% seen once. The clonotype comes from a man aged 40-49 years in good health and CMV-seropositive. The sequenced sample was PBMCs. The gene calls are TRBV6-6 and TRBJ1-1; the D gene is possibly TRBD1 (6 bases). The CDR3 is CASSWTPGAGDTEAFF. CDR3 sequence (DNA): TGTGCCAGCAGTTGGACACCTGGGGCAGGGGACACTGAAGCTTTCTTT.